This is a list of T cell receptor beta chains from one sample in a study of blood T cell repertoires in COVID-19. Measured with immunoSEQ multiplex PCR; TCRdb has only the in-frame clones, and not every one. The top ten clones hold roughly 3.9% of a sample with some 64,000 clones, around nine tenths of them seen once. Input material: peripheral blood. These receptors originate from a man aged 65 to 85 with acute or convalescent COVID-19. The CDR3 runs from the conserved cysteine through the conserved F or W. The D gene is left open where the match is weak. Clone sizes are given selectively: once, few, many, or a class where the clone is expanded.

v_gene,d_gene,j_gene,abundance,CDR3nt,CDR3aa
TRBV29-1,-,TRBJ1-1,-,TGCAGCGTTGAAAGGAGAGGAGGAGCTTTCTTT,CSVERRGGAFF
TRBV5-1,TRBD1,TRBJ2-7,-,TGCGCCAGCAGCTTAGCTTTGGACAGGGACCTTCGAGGCGAGCAGTACTTC,CASSLALDRDLRGEQYF
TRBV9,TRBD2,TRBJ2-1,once,TGTGCCAGCAGCGTAGGGAGCGGGGGGTGGGAGCAGTTCTTC,CASSVGSGGWEQFF
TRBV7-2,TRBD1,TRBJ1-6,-,TGTGCCAGCAGCTTAGTCGGGACAGGGAACAATTCACCCCTCCACTTT,CASSLVGTGNNSPLHF
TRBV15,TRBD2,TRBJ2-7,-,TGTGCCACCAGCGGAGAAGCGGGGGGGCGATACGAGCAGTACTTC,CATSGEAGGRYEQYF
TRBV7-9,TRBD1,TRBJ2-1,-,TGTGCCAGCAGCCAAGTGGGACAGGGGGCGCAGGAGCAGTTCTTC,CASSQVGQGAQEQFF
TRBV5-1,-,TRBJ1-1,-,TGCGCCAGCAGCGAGGGACTCGCTGAAGCTTTCTTT,CASSEGLAEAFF
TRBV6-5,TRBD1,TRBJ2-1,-,TGTGCCAGCAGTTGGGACAGCAGCTCCTACAATGAGCAGTTCTTC,CASSWDSSSYNEQFF
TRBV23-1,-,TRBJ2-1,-,TGCGCCAGCAGTCAGCACCTCAGGGTCTACGCCCTTTACAATGAGCAGTTCTTC,CASSQHLRVYALYNEQFF
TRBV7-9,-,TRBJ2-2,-,TGTGCCAGCAGCTTATACAGGGCGTTGGCCGGGGAGCTGTTTTTT,CASSLYRALAGELFF
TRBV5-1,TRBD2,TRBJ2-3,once,TGCGCCAGCAGCTTGTTACTAGCGGGGGAGGATACGCAGTATTTT,CASSLLLAGEDTQYF
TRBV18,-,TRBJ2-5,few,TGTGCCAGCTCATCCACGGCGGGTCAAGAGACCCAGTACTTC,CASSSTAGQETQYF
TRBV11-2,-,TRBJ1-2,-,TGTGCCAGCAGCTTAAGTTCAGGGACTACAGCTAACTATGGCTACACCTTC,CASSLSSGTTANYGYTF
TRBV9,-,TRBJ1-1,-,TGTGCCAGCAGCGCGTCCCCACGAGGAGGAAACACTGAAGCTTTCTTT,CASSASPRGGNTEAFF
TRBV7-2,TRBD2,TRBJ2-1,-,TGTGCCAGCAGCCCTCGGGGGGGCATTAATGAGCAGTTCTTC,CASSPRGGINEQFF
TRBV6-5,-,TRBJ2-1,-,TGTGCCAGCAACAAACAGAGCAGCTCCTACAATGAGCAGTTCTTC,CASNKQSSSYNEQFF
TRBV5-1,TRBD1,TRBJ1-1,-,TGCGCCAGCAGCCTAAGGACAGGGAGGGGAACTGAAGCTTTCTTT,CASSLRTGRGTEAFF
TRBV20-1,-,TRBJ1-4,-,TGCAGTGCTAGTCCGGGGTCTGGGAGTAATGAAAAACTGTTTTTT,CSASPGSGSNEKLFF
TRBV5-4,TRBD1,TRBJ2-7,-,TGTGCCAGCAGCTGGGGAGAGCCGGGACAGTCCTACGAGCAGTACTTC,CASSWGEPGQSYEQYF
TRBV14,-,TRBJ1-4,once,TGTGCCAGCAGCCAAGGATACGGGGTTCGAAATGAAAAACTGTTTTTT,CASSQGYGVRNEKLFF
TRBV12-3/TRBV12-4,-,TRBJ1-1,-,TGTGCCAGCAGGCAGGGTACTGAAGCTTTCTTT,CASRQGTEAFF
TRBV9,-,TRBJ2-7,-,TGTGCCAGCAGCGCAGCAGGGGCGGATTACGAGCAGTACTTC,CASSAAGADYEQYF
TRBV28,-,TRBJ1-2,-,TGTGCCAGCAGTTTCAGGGGCGGCTATGGCTACACCTTC,CASSFRGGYGYTF
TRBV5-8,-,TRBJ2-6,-,TGTGCCAGCAGCTTGGCCATGGGGAGATCTGGGGCCAACGTCCTGACTTTC,CASSLAMGRSGANVLTF
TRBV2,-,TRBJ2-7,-,TGTGCCAGCAGAGGAGATTTAAGTTCCTACGAGCAGTACTTC,CASRGDLSSYEQYF
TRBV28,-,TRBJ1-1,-,TGTGCCAGCAGTTTACTAACCCGAGGCCGTGAAGCTTTCTTT,CASSLLTRGREAFF
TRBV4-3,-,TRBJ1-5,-,TGCGCCAGCAGCCAAGAGTATCCCACGGGGGGCCTTCCGCATTTT,CASSQEYPTGGLPHF
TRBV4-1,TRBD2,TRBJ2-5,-,TGCGCCAGCAGACCGGGGGTCGCGGGGGGGCCTGGAAAGACCCAGTACTTC,CASRPGVAGGPGKTQYF
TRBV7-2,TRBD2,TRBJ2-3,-,TGTGCCAGCAGAAGCCGGACTAGCGGAGGAGATACGCAGTATTTT,CASRSRTSGGDTQYF
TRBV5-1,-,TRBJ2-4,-,TGCGCCAGCAGCTTGGGCACTATGCTAGCCAAAAACATTCAGTACTTC,CASSLGTMLAKNIQYF
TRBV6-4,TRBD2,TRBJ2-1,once,TGTGCCAGCAGTGAAGGAGCGGGGGGACGGGATGAGCAGTTCTTC,CASSEGAGGRDEQFF
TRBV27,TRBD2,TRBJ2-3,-,TGTGCCAGCAGTTTAAAGGTCCGGGCTAGCGGAATGATCACAGATACGCAGTATTTT,CASSLKVRASGMITDTQYF
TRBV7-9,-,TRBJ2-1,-,TGTGCCAGCAGCTTAGATCTGCAGACTGGAGAGCAGTTCTTC,CASSLDLQTGEQFF
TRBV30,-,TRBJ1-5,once,TGTGCCTGGAGTTCAGGGGGCAATCAGCCCCAGCATTTT,CAWSSGGNQPQHF
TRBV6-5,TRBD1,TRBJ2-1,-,TGTGCCAGCAAGCAAGGGGGCGCAGTGTACGAGCAGTTCTTC,CASKQGGAVYEQFF
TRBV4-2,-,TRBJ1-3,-,TGTGCCAGCAGCCAAGAAGAGAGCTCTGGAAACACCATATATTTT,CASSQEESSGNTIYF
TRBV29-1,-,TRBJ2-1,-,TGCAGCGTTGGCGGGGCTTACAATGAGCAGTTCTTC,CSVGGAYNEQFF
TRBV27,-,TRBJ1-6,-,TGTGCCAGCAGTTTACCTCGGCTAGCAAATTCACCCCTCCACTTT,CASSLPRLANSPLHF
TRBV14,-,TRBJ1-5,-,TGTGCCAGCAGCCAATCAGGGAATCAGCCCCAGCATTTT,CASSQSGNQPQHF
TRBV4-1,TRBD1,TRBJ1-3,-,TGCGCCAGCAGCCAAGCATTACAGGGGCGCGGAAACACCATATATTTT,CASSQALQGRGNTIYF
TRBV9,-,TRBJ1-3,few,TGTGCCAGCAGCGACAGCGGTGGAAACACCATATATTTT,CASSDSGGNTIYF
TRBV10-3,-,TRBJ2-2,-,TGTGCCATCAGTGAGTCGTTCGCCGGGGAGCTGTTTTTT,CAISESFAGELFF
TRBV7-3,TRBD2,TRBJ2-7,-,TGTGCCAGCAGCTCTAGCGGGGGGGCCTCCTACGAGCAGTACTTC,CASSSSGGASYEQYF
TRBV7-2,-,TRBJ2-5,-,TGTGCCAGCAGCTACTCAGCGAGCAGCCAAGAGACCCAGTACTTC,CASSYSASSQETQYF
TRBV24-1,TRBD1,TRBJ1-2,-,TGTGCCACCAGTGATCCCAGACAGGGACTCTATGGCTACACCTTC,CATSDPRQGLYGYTF
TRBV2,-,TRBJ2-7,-,TGTGCCAGCAGGGAGGGGGCAGCATTCGAGCAGTACTTC,CASREGAAFEQYF
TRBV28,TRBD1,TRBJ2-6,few,TGTGCCAGCAGTTCCGGACAGGGGGCGCAAGGGGCCAACGTCCTGACTTTC,CASSSGQGAQGANVLTF
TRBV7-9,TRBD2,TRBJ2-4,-,TGTGCCAGCACCCAGGCGGGGGGGGGTGGTCACATTCAGTACTTC,CASTQAGGGGHIQYF
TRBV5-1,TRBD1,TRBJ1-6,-,TGCGCCAGCAGCCCCGGGACAGCTGAAAGCTCCTATAATTCACCCCTCCACTTT,CASSPGTAESSYNSPLHF
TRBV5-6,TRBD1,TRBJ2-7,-,TGTGCCAGCAGCCTCGGACAGGGGCGTCCCTACGAGCAGTACTTC,CASSLGQGRPYEQYF
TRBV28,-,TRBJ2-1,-,TGTGCCAGCAGTTTTTCCCCAGGGTCGTTAAGAGGAAATGAGCAGTTCTTC,CASSFSPGSLRGNEQFF
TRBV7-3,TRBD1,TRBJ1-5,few,TGTGCCAGCAGCACAGGGACAGGGATGGGTCAGCCCCAGCATTTT,CASSTGTGMGQPQHF
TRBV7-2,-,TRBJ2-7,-,TGTGCCAGCAGCCCCCGGGACACCACCTACGAGCAGTACTTC,CASSPRDTTYEQYF
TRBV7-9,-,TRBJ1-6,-,TGTGCCAGCAGCTTAACCCCAGGGAACACTCTAAATTCACCCCTCCACTTT,CASSLTPGNTLNSPLHF
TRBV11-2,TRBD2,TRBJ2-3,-,TGTGCCAGCAGCTTACAGGGAGGGAGCACAGATACGCAGTATTTT,CASSLQGGSTDTQYF